This TCR beta chain comes out of a study of early T cells in non-severe SARS-CoV-2 infection. Study as a whole: The study sequenced bulk RNA from unsorted whole blood, with chains unpaired.

Unique molecular identifiers were added to individual cDNA molecules. TCRdb redid the calling of the 5' RACE reads with MiXCR, one entry per CDR3 protein. Here the sample spans under 30,000 distinct CDR3 sequences, 5.5% to 7% being singletons. This clonotype was seen repeatedly, ten times or more. The antigen is unknown. General study results and limits: Clonotype matching in VDJdb favored anti-spike CD8 responses and did not capture private and CD4 specificities.

This CDR3 has 13 amino acids. Deletions cut 4 bases from V and 9 bases from J, with 13 bases between. Germline V gene data show CDR1 as SGHTA and CDR2 as FQGNSA. The specimen sequenced was whole blood. The chain joins TRBV7-2 to TRBJ1-5; D is ambiguous. The source is an adult who was a healthcare worker with PCR-confirmed SARS-CoV-2 infection or an uninfected control (not recorded which). The CDR3 region is CASSSQAPTPQHF. The CDR3 DNA reads TGTGCCAGCAGCTCCCAGGCCCCAACGCCCCAGCATTTT.